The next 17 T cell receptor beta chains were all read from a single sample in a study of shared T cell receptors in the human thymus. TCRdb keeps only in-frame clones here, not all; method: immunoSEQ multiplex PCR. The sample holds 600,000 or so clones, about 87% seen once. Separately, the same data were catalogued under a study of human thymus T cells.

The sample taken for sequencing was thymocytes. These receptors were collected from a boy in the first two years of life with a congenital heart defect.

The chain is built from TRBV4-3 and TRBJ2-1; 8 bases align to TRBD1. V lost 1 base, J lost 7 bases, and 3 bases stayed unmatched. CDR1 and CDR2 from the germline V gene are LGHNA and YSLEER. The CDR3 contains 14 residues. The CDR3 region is CASSQVRGRNEQFF. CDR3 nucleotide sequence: TGCGCCAGCAGCCAAGTCAGGGGGCGGAATGAGCAGTTCTTC.

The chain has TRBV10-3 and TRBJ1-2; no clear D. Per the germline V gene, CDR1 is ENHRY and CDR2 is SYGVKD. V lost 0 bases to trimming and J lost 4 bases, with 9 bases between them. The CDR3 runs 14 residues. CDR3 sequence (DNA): TGTGCCATCAGTGAGTCGATCGGTATCTATGGCTACACCTTC. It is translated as CAISESIGIYGYTF.

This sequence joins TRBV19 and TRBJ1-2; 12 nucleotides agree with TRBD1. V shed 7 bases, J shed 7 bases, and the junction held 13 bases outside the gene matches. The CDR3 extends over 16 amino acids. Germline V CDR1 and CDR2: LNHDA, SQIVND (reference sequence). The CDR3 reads CASKRGGTGGAGGYTF. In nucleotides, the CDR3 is TGTGCCAGTAAACGAGGGGGGACAGGGGGCGCAGGTGGCTACACCTTC. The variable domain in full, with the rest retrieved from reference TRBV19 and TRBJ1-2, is DGGITQSPKYLFRKEGQNVTLSCEQNLNHDAMYWYRQDPGQGLRLIYYSQIVNDFQKGDIAEGYSVSREKKESFPLTVTSAQKNPTAFYLCASKRGGTGGAGGYTFGSGTRLTVV.

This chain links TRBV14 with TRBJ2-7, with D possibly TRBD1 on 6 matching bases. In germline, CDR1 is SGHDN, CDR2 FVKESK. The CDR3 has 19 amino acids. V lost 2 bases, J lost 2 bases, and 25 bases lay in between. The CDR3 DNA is TGTGCCAGCAGCCAAAGGGGGAGTCAGCGAACCGACGAAACCTACGAGCAGTACTTC. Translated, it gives CASSQRGSQRTDETYEQYF.

CDR3 nucleotides: TGTGCCAGTAGTATAGACCGACAGGAGATCATGAACACTGAAGCTTTCTTT. It codes for CASSIDRQEIMNTEAFF. The chain employs TRBV19 and TRBJ1-1; tentatively, D is TRBD1 (6 bases). The CDR3 is 17 residues long. Looked up from germline, CDR1 is LNHDA and CDR2 is SQIVND (reference sequence). V lost 0 bases to trimming and J lost 0 bases, with 14 bases between them.

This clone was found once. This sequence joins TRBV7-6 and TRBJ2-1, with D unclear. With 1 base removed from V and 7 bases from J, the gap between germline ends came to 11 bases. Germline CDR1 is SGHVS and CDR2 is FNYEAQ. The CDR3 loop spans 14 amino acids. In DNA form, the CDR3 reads TGTGCCAGCAGCTTAGAGCTTACCTGGAATGAGCAGTTCTTC. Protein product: CASSLELTWNEQFF.

CDR3 amino acids: CASSLRVSGKNTEAFF. CDR3 in DNA: TGTGCCAGCAGTTTACGGGTGTCGGGTAAAAACACTGAAGCTTTCTTT. The V call is TRBV28, the J call TRBJ1-1; unclear D gene. The V gene's germline CDR1 is MDHEN and CDR2 SYDVKM. CDR3 length: 16 residues. V shed 2 bases and J shed 2 bases, with 15 bases lying between them.

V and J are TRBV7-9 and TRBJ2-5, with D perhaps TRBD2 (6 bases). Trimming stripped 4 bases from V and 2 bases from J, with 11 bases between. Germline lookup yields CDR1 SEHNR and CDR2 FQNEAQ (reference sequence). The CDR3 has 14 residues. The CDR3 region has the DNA TGTGCCAGCAGCTCCGCGGGGATTCAAGAGACCCAGTACTTC. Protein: CASSSAGIQETQYF.

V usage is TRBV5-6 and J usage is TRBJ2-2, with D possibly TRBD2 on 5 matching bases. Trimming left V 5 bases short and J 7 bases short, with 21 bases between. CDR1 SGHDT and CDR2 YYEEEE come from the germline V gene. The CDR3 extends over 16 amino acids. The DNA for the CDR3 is TGTGCCAGCAGTCCCTCCCTAGCCGGAGCGGACGGGGAGCTGTTTTTT. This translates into CASSPSLAGADGELFF.

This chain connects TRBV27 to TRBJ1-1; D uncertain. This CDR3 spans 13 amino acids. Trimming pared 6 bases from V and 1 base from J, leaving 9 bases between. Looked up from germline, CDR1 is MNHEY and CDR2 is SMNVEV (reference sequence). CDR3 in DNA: TGTGCCAGCAGCTCTAAAGAGAACACTGAAGCTTTCTTT. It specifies CASSSKENTEAFF.

The CDR3 protein is CASSSRLGGGYEQFF. The DNA of the CDR3 is TGTGCCAGCAGCTCACGACTAGGAGGTGGTTATGAGCAGTTCTTC. The V and J genes are TRBV13 and TRBJ2-1; a weak D match, TRBD2 (6 bases). Looked up from germline, CDR1 is PRHDT and CDR2 is FYEKMQ (reference sequence). The CDR3 covers 15 residues. Trimming pared 4 bases from V and 8 bases from J, leaving 18 bases between.

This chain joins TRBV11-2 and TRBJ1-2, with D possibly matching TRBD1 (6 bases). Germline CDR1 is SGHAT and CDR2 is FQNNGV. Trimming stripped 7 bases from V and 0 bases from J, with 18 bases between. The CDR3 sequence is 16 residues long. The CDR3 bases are TGTGCCAGCATCGACGGGACATCGAAGTCTAACTATGGCTACACCTTC. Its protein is CASIDGTSKSNYGYTF.

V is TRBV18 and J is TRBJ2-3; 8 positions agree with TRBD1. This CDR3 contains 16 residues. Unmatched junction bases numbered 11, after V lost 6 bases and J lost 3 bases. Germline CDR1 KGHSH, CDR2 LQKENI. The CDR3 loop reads CASSPRTGRLTDTQYF. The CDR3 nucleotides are TGTGCCAGCTCGCCGAGGACAGGGAGACTGACAGATACGCAGTATTTT.

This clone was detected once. CDR3 protein: CAISVGGAGSNQPQHF. The CDR3 DNA follows: TGTGCCATCAGTGTGGGAGGGGCAGGGAGCAATCAGCCCCAGCATTTT. The V call is TRBV10-3, the J call TRBJ1-5; D possibly corresponds to TRBD1 (5 bases). Germline CDR1 ENHRY, CDR2 SYGVKD. V lost 4 bases and J 1 base, leaving 14 bases between the germline ends. The CDR3 length is 16 residues.

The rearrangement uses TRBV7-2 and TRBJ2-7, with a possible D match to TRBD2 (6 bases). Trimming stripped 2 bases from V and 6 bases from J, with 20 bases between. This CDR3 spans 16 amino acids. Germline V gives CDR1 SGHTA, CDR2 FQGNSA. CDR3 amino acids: CASSLLGGFSLGEQYF. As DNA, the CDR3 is TGTGCCAGCAGCTTACTCGGGGGATTCAGTCTGGGCGAGCAGTACTTC.

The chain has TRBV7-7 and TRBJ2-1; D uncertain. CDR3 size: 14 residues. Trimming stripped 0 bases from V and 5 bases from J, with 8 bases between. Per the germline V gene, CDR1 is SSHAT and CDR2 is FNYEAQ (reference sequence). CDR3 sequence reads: CASSLALGNNEQFF. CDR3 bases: TGTGCCAGCAGCTTAGCGCTCGGTAACAATGAGCAGTTCTTC.

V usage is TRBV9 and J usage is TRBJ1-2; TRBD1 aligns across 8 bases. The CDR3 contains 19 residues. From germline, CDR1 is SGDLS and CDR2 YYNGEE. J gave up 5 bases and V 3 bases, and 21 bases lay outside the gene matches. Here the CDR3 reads CASSAGSRQGASGVYGYTF. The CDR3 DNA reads TGTGCCAGCAGCGCGGGGTCAAGGCAGGGGGCATCGGGTGTGTATGGCTACACCTTC. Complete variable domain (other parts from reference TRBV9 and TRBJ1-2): DSGVTQTPKHLITATGQRVTLRCSPRSGDLSVYWYQQSLDQGLQFLIQYYNGEERAKGNILERFSAQQFPDLHSELNLSSLELGDSALYFCASSAGSRQGASGVYGYTFGSGTRLTVV.